In its sample, the clone carrying this T cell receptor (beta chain) was seen a few times. Antigen specificity is unknown. As to treatment: around 19 received Ad26.COV2.S at low or high dose, single or two shots; 5 received placebo; per-sample allocation not given. The samples were gathered on day 63 after the first injection of vaccine or placebo. These data are taken from a study of Ad26.COV2.S vaccination and SARS-CoV-2 variants. Study-level points and caveats: Vaccine recipients had higher spike-specific TCR breadth than placebo recipients.

Measured with immunoSEQ multiplex PCR; TCRdb has only the in-frame clones, and not every one. The sample lists some 420,000 clones; approximately 88% were seen once. This receptor was taken from a person between 18 and 59 years old who received the Ad26.COV2.S COVID-19 vaccine or a placebo. Specimen: peripheral blood, collected in a trial of Ad26.COV2.S vaccine versus placebo.

The CDR3 spells CASSQGEGTGTEKLFF. CDR3 nucleotides: TGCGCCAGCAGCCAAGGAGAAGGCACAGGGACGGAAAAACTGTTTTTT. The genes are TRBV4-1 and TRBJ1-4, with TRBD1 as a possible D gene (6 bases). Trimming cost V 1 base and J 8 bases, with 17 bases left between them. The CDR3 runs to 16 residues. Germline CDR1 and CDR2: MGHRA and YSYEKL.